The clone carrying this TCR beta chain was recorded only once. Original processing methods: Reference gene primer amplification gave nucleated cell count estimates. The data were produced by immunoSEQ multiplex PCR, yet TCRdb's version contains in-frame clones alone and is incomplete. Clone size and the V and J calls come from that table; the DNA yielded D and trimming. The sample has a few hundred thousand clones, roughly nine tenths seen once. The V and J ends lost 4 bases and 7 bases respectively, with 20 bases between them. CDR3 size: 16 residues. Germline CDR1 reads SGHRS; CDR2 reads YFSETQ. The data originate from a study of blood T cell repertoires in COVID-19. Whole-study context: T cells, B-cell-depleted T cells, or PBMCs provided the cDNA or gDNA that served as material.

V gene TRBV5-1 combines with J gene TRBJ1-4; no firm D call. What was sequenced was peripheral blood. This clonotype was sampled from a man between 40 and 49 years old with acute or convalescent COVID-19. This CDR3 is CASSATSNELGEKLFF. CDR3 bases: TGCGCCAGCAGCGCAACCTCAAACGAACTCGGTGAAAAACTGTTTTTT.